Below, 32 T cell receptor beta chains from the same sample are listed, as sequenced in a study of cytomegalovirus exposure and HLA in healthy donors. The PCR had 60 Vbeta and 13 Jbeta primers. Profiling relied on immunoSEQ multiplex PCR, and the TCRdb table lists in-frame clones only, not all of them. The table includes more than 110,000 clones, about 80% detected once. The sequencing sample was made of PBMCs. The receptors shown here come from a male donor in good health and CMV-seropositive.

This clone appeared a single time. This rearrangement joins TRBV28 to TRBJ1-1; D may be TRBD1 (5 bases). V was clipped by 6 bases and J by 7 bases, with 12 bases between them. Germline V gene sequence: CDR1 MDHEN, CDR2 SYDVKM. The CDR3 covers 12 residues. The CDR3 sequence is CASRSGHLEAFF. In DNA form, the CDR3 reads TGTGCCAGCAGATCCGGACACCTTGAAGCTTTCTTT. The full variable domain, completed using reference TRBV28 and TRBJ1-1, is DVKVTQSSRYLVKRTGEKVFLECVQDMDHENMFWYRQDPGLGLRLIYFSYDVKMKEKGDIPEGYSVSREKKERFSLILESASTNQTSMYLCASRSGHLEAFFGQGTRLTVV.

This chain uses TRBV6-4 with TRBJ2-1; maybe TRBD1 (6 bases). The CDR3 sequence is 15 residues long. The germline V gene encodes CDR1 MRHNA and CDR2 SNTAGT. Trimming took 0 bases from V and 5 from J, leaving 11 bases between them. Here the CDR3 DNA reads TGTGCCAGCAGTGACTCGATGCAGGGGAACAATGAGCAGTTCTTC. It codes for CASSDSMQGNNEQFF.

V gene TRBV4-1 combines with J gene TRBJ1-1; D possibly corresponds to TRBD1 (5 bases). V gave up 4 bases and J gave up 1 base, with 7 bases separating them. Germline CDR1 MGHRA, CDR2 YSYEKL. The CDR3 loop spans 13 amino acids. CDR3 in DNA: TGCGCCAGCAGCCGACAGCCGAACACTGAAGCTTTCTTT. This gives the protein CASSRQPNTEAFF.

The genes are TRBV15 and TRBJ2-3, with a possible D match to TRBD1 (5 bases). Per the germline V gene, CDR1 is LNHNV and CDR2 is YYDKDF (reference sequence). Trimming left V 1 base short and J 6 bases short, with 20 bases between. The CDR3 loop spans 17 amino acids. CDR3 region: CATSRVALGRAGDTQYF. DNA for the CDR3: TGTGCCACCAGCAGAGTGGCCCTTGGCAGGGCCGGCGATACGCAGTATTTT. The full variable domain, completed using reference TRBV15 and TRBJ2-3, is DAMVIQNPRYQVTQFGKPVTLSCSQTLNHNVMYWYQQKSSQAPKLLFHYYDKDFNNEADTPDNFQSRRPNTSFCFLDIRSPGLGDTAMYLCATSRVALGRAGDTQYFGPGTRLTVL.

The V gene is TRBV11-2, the J gene TRBJ1-1; a weak D match, TRBD1 (5 bases). Germline CDR1 is SGHAT and CDR2 is FQNNGV. The CDR3 contains 12 residues. V was trimmed by 5 bases and J by 9 bases, leaving 13 bases between them. The CDR3 here is CASSPQGLQAFF. The CDR3 region has the DNA TGTGCCAGCAGCCCCCAGGGACTCCAAGCTTTCTTT. Together with reference TRBV11-2 and TRBJ1-1, the CDR3 gives the full variable domain: EAGVAQSPRYKIIEKRQSVAFWCNPISGHATLYWYQQILGQGPKLLIQFQNNGVVDDSQLPKDRFSAERLKGVDSTLKIQPAKLEDSAVYLCASSPQGLQAFFGQGTRLTVV.

This clone came up once. This chain connects TRBV10-3 to TRBJ2-3; 9 bases align to TRBD2. The germline V gene encodes CDR1 ENHRY and CDR2 SYGVKD. The trim removed 0 bases at V and 0 bases at J, leaving 10 bases unmatched. The CDR3 sequence is 19 residues long. CDR3 bases: TGTGCCATCAGTGAGTCGATTGGGTCGGCGGGAGGGAGCACAGATACGCAGTATTTT. This sequence encodes CAISESIGSAGGSTDTQYF.

This clone was found a few times. At one boundary the junction diverges from the germline segment, which might be a read error. CDR3 in amino acids: CSSSARDRADREQYF. DNA for the CDR3: TGTTCCAGCAGCGCCCGGGACAGAGCCGACCGGGAGCAGTACTTC. V gene TRBV7-9 combines with J gene TRBJ2-7, with TRBD1 matching over 7 bases. The germline V gene encodes CDR1 SEHNR and CDR2 FQNEAQ (reference sequence). The CDR3 has 15 amino acids.

V gene TRBV19 combines with J gene TRBJ1-6, with 8 nucleotides matching TRBD1. With 10 bases clipped from V and 4 bases from J, the junction kept 9 bases outside the gene matches. This CDR3 contains 15 residues. Per the germline V gene, CDR1 is LNHDA and CDR2 is SQIVND (reference sequence). The CDR3 region is CATRQGTVYNSPLHF. The CDR3 nucleotides read TGTGCCACCCGACAGGGGACCGTGTATAATTCACCCCTCCACTTT. The complete variable domain, with remaining parts taken from reference TRBV19 and TRBJ1-6, reads DGGITQSPKYLFRKEGQNVTLSCEQNLNHDAMYWYRQDPGQGLRLIYYSQIVNDFQKGDIAEGYSVSREKKESFPLTVTSAQKNPTAFYLCATRQGTVYNSPLHFGNGTRLTVT.

This clone was seen once. V and J are TRBV11-3 and TRBJ2-7; 9 bases are shared with TRBD2. Trimming removed 1 base from V and 6 bases from J; junction bases left unmatched: 10. The CDR3 is 16 amino acids. Germline V lookup: CDR1 SGHNT, CDR2 YENEEA. The CDR3 reads CASSLGLAVSLLEQYF. The CDR3 bases are TGTGCCAGCAGCTTAGGACTAGCGGTTTCCCTACTCGAGCAGTACTTC. Full variable domain (outside the CDR3, taken from reference TRBV11-3 and TRBJ2-7): EAGVVQSPRYKIIEKKQPVAFWCNPISGHNTLYWYLQNLGQGPELLIRYENEEAVDDSQLPKDRFSAERLKGVDSTLKIQPAELGDSAVYLCASSLGLAVSLLEQYFGPGTRLTVT.

The table lists this clone with a count of one. The J gene is TRBJ2-2, the V gene TRBV27, with TRBD1 identical over 7 bases. This CDR3 is 16 amino acids long. The J segment lost 4 bases and the V segment lost 7 bases, leaving 12 bases of the junction unmatched. Looked up from germline, CDR1 is MNHEY and CDR2 is SMNVEV (reference sequence). DNA for the CDR3: TGTGCCAGCACCACAGGGGACGCCTCGGGCACCGGGGAGCTGTTTTTT. It encodes CASTTGDASGTGELFF.

The V gene is TRBV5-6, the J gene TRBJ2-7, with 8 bases matching TRBD2. Germline V gene lookup returns CDR1 SGHDT and CDR2 YYEEEE. The CDR3 loop spans 15 amino acids. Trimming cost V 0 bases and J 2 bases; bases outside gene matches: 4. CDR3 sequence reads: CASSLEGSGTYEQYF. The CDR3 region has the DNA TGTGCCAGCAGCTTGGAGGGTAGCGGGACCTACGAGCAGTACTTC. The full variable domain, in which reference TRBV5-6 and TRBJ2-7 provide the parts outside the CDR3, is DAGVTQSPTHLIKTRGQQVTLRCSPKSGHDTVSWYQQALGQGPQFIFQYYEEEERQRGNFPDRFSGHQFPNYSSELNVNALLLGDSALYLCASSLEGSGTYEQYFGPGTRLTVT.

The V and J genes are TRBV5-6 and TRBJ2-7; 8 bases map to TRBD2. The CDR3 runs 13 residues. V dropped 4 bases and J dropped 3; count of bases not matched to a gene: 3. The germline gives CDR1 SGHDT, CDR2 YYEEEE. The CDR3 DNA reads as TGTGCCAGCAGCCTAACTAGCGGCTACGAGCAGTACTTC. Translation gives CASSLTSGYEQYF.

The chain joins TRBV27 to TRBJ1-2; D remains ambiguous. Between the trimmed V and J ends, which lost 2 bases and 0 bases, there was a span of 10 bases. CDR1 is MNHEY, CDR2 SMNVEV, per germline (reference sequence). The length of the CDR3 is 15 residues. CDR3 residues: CASSLAPGPNYGYTF. DNA for the CDR3: TGTGCCAGCAGTTTAGCGCCAGGTCCTAACTATGGCTACACCTTC.

In its sample, this clone was seen once. V usage is TRBV5-6 and J usage is TRBJ1-4; 7 nucleotides match TRBD1. The CDR3 is made up of 18 amino acids. Trimming took 0 bases from V and 7 from J; bases not matched to a gene: 15. CDR1 SGHDT and CDR2 YYEEEE come from the germline V gene. DNA of the CDR3: TGTGCCAGCAGCTTGGCCCCGGGACAGCCTGAACGGGGTGAAAAACTGTTTTTT. Translation: CASSLAPGQPERGEKLFF.

This chain connects TRBV6-1 to TRBJ2-5, with 7 bases aligning to TRBD1. V trimming: 6 bases; J trimming: 2 bases; junction bases outside the gene matches: 3. The CDR3 is 13 residues long. Germline values: CDR1 MNHNS, CDR2 SASEGT. The CDR3 region is CASSRQGQETQYF. For the CDR3, the DNA is TGTGCCAGCAGCAGACAGGGTCAAGAGACCCAGTACTTC.

This chain links TRBV4-1 with TRBJ1-4; D not resolved. The germline CDR1 and CDR2 sequences are MGHRA and YSYEKL. CDR3 size: 14 residues. Trimming cost V 4 bases and J 2 bases, with 8 bases left between them. CDR3 amino acids: CASSLGSTNEKLFF. CDR3 DNA sequence: TGCGCCAGCAGCCTTGGGAGTACTAATGAAAAACTGTTTTTT.

Note on this clone: One end of the junction fails to match germline, which may point to a read error. V gene TRBV4-2 combines with J gene TRBJ2-7, with 10 bases lining up with TRBD2. The CDR3 is 13 amino acids. Germline CDR1 reads LGHNA; CDR2 reads YNFKEQ. CDR3: CASSQVGTSVPNF. DNA of the CDR3: TGTGCCAGCAGCCAAGTTGGGACTAGCGTCCCCAACTTC.

This chain links TRBV2 with TRBJ2-5, with 9 positions matching TRBD2. The germline gives CDR1 SNHLY, CDR2 FYNNEI. The CDR3 spans 15 residues. V gave up 4 bases and J gave up 4 bases; unmatched junction bases: 7. The DNA for the CDR3 is TGTGCCAGCAGTGGAGCGGGGGGTGTCATAGAGACCCAGTACTTC. It codes for CASSGAGGVIETQYF.

This chain connects TRBV5-1 to TRBJ1-1; TRBD1 matches 11 bases. The germline CDR1 and CDR2 sequences are SGHRS and YFSETQ. CDR3 length equals 16 residues. V was clipped by 4 bases and J by 0 bases; unmatched bases: 5. The CDR3 spells CASSIGTGGMNTEAFF. CDR3 bases: TGCGCCAGCAGCATCGGGACAGGGGGGATGAACACTGAAGCTTTCTTT.

This clone was picked up one time. The V gene is TRBV28, the J gene TRBJ2-7; D may be TRBD1 (5 bases). There are 11 residues in the CDR3. Germline CDR1 reads MDHEN; CDR2 reads SYDVKM. Between the trimmed V and J ends, which lost 3 bases and 7 bases, there was a span of 7 bases. The DNA for the CDR3 is TGTGCCAGCAGTTTTCAGGGAGAGCAGTACTTC. Translation: CASSFQGEQYF.

The chain has TRBV2 and TRBJ2-7; tentatively, D is TRBD1 (6 bases). The CDR3 contains 11 residues. Germline V lookup: CDR1 SNHLY, CDR2 FYNNEI. The V end was cut by 4 bases, the J end by 6 bases, with 7 bases between. The CDR3 DNA reads as TGTGCCAGCAGTGCCAGGGGCGAGCAGTACTTC. It is translated as CASSARGEQYF.

The chain carries TRBV4-1 and TRBJ2-3; unclear D gene. Germline CDR1 MGHRA, CDR2 YSYEKL. Trimming shortened V by 0 bases and J by 3 bases, and 10 bases separated the two germline ends. The CDR3 spans 15 residues. The CDR3 here is CASSQESEQTDTQYF. CDR3 nucleotides: TGCGCCAGCAGCCAAGAGTCAGAACAAACAGATACGCAGTATTTT.

This clone was found a few times. The gene calls are TRBV10-3 and TRBJ2-1; 9 bases line up with TRBD1. CDR1 and CDR2 (germline): ENHRY, SYGVKD. The CDR3 is made up of 19 amino acids. J gave up 7 bases and V 2 bases, and 18 bases lay outside the gene matches. DNA for the CDR3: TGTGCCATCAGTGAGCCACGGGGGGCCCGGACAGGGGCAGAAAATGAGCAGTTCTTC. This translates into CAISEPRGARTGAENEQFF.

The chain is built from TRBV7-6 and TRBJ2-7, with 7 bases that match TRBD1. V gave up 5 bases and J gave up 2 bases; unmatched junction bases: 6. Germline CDR1 SGHVS, CDR2 FNYEAQ. The CDR3 runs to 14 residues. CDR3 sequence (DNA): TGTGCCAGCAGCCCGGACGGACAGGCCTACGAGCAGTACTTC. It translates to CASSPDGQAYEQYF.

V gene TRBV10-3 combines with J gene TRBJ2-7; no definite D call. This CDR3 contains 13 residues. The germline V and J ends were trimmed by 2 bases and 6 bases, with 11 bases remaining between them. The germline CDR1 and CDR2 sequences are ENHRY and SYGVKD. CDR3 nucleotide sequence: TGTGCCATCAGTGAGAAACAGTCTGGCGAGCAGTACTTC. It specifies CAISEKQSGEQYF.

The genes are TRBV7-8 and TRBJ2-2; D is unclear. Trimming took 7 bases from V and 3 from J, leaving 3 bases between them. The CDR3 runs 11 residues. Germline CDR1 is SGHVS and CDR2 is FQNEAQ. The CDR3 protein is CASTDTGELFF. The CDR3 DNA reads TGTGCCAGCACCGACACCGGGGAGCTGTTTTTT.

The chain recombines TRBV4-1 with TRBJ2-5, with D perhaps matching TRBD1 (8 bases). This CDR3 is built from 15 residues. The germline V gene has CDR1 MGHRA and CDR2 YSYEKL. Trimming pared 0 bases from V and 7 bases from J, leaving 15 bases between. In DNA form, the CDR3 reads TGCGCCAGCAGCCAAGAGGCAGGGGGCGGGGGGACCCAGTACTTC. This sequence encodes CASSQEAGGGGTQYF.

This clone was seen just once. This chain links TRBV27 with TRBJ2-5; D gene ambiguous. Trimming removed 5 bases from V and 1 base from J, with 11 bases in between. This CDR3 has 14 amino acids. Germline loops: CDR1 MNHEY, CDR2 SMNVEV (reference sequence). The CDR3 DNA reads as TGTGCCAGCAGTAAGTTAGCACGCCAAGAGACCCAGTACTTC. This translates into CASSKLARQETQYF.

This chain connects TRBV5-6 to TRBJ2-7; D is unclear. This CDR3 spans 12 amino acids. Per the germline V gene, CDR1 is SGHDT and CDR2 is YYEEEE. V was clipped by 0 bases and J by 4 bases, with 5 bases between them. CDR3 region: CASSLVSYEQYF. CDR3 DNA: TGTGCCAGCAGCTTGGTCAGTTACGAGCAGTACTTC.

This rearrangement joins TRBV7-3 to TRBJ2-2; 8 bases agree with TRBD2. With V trimmed by 4 bases and J by 2 bases, 6 bases remained unmatched. Germline V CDR1 and CDR2: SGHTA, FQGTGA. The CDR3 runs to 16 residues. CDR3 in amino acids: CASSYSGGYNTGELFF. DNA of the CDR3: TGTGCCAGCAGCTACAGCGGGGGTTATAACACCGGGGAGCTGTTTTTT.

This clone has more than one count but fewer than ten. The chain employs TRBV6-5 and TRBJ2-7, with 7 positions matching TRBD1. The germline V gene has CDR1 MNHEY and CDR2 SVGAGI. The V gene end was trimmed by 0 bases and the J gene end by 5 bases; junction bases not matched to a gene: 4. The length of the CDR3 is 14 residues. The CDR3 bases are TGTGCCAGCAGTTACTCGATGACAGGGAACGAGCAGTACTTC. The encoded protein is CASSYSMTGNEQYF.

The chain joins TRBV29-1 to TRBJ2-7; no clear D. The CDR3 has 13 amino acids. Germline CDR1 reads SQVTM; CDR2 reads ANQGSEA. The CDR3 coding sequence is TGCGCTACCCAAAATACCTACGGTTACGAGCAGTACTTC. Encoded protein: CATQNTYGYEQYF.